These 9 T cell receptor beta chains were sequenced from one sample in a study of OX40 agonist ivuxolimab in advanced cancers. Measured with immunoSEQ multiplex PCR; TCRdb has only the in-frame clones, and not every one. The table records under 20,000 clones, roughly 73% of them present only once. The specimen comprised CD4+ or CD8+ T cells sorted from blood, sampled in a trial of the OX40 agonist ivuxolimab. Receptors originate from an adult with an advanced solid tumor such as melanoma, head and neck, liver or kidney cancer.

V gene TRBV10-3 combines with J gene TRBJ2-2; D is ambiguous. V was trimmed by 8 bases and J by 1 base, leaving 5 bases between them. The V gene's germline CDR1 is ENHRY and CDR2 SYGVKD. This CDR3 region has 12 residues. The DNA for the CDR3 is TGTGCCATCTCGGTGAACACCGGGGAGCTGTTTTTT. It codes for CAISVNTGELFF.

The genes are TRBV27 and TRBJ1-1; no firm D call. V was cut by 2 bases and J by 3 bases, with 7 bases left in between. CDR1 MNHEY and CDR2 SMNVEV come from the germline V gene (reference sequence). This CDR3 is 13 amino acids long. The CDR3 sequence is CASSLLEDTEAFF. The CDR3 DNA sequence: TGTGCCAGCAGTTTACTAGAGGACACTGAAGCTTTCTTT.

The chain employs TRBV7-9 and TRBJ1-1; 9 bases match TRBD1. J lost 5 bases, V lost 3 bases, and 7 bases had no gene match. Germline values: CDR1 SEHNR, CDR2 FQNEAQ (reference sequence). CDR3 length: 15 amino acids. CDR3 sequence reads: CASSLTGGEGTEAFF. CDR3 nucleotides: TGTGCCAGCAGCTTGACAGGGGGAGAAGGGACTGAAGCTTTCTTT.

The chain carries TRBV9 and TRBJ2-1; D is uncertain. Germline V gene lookup returns CDR1 SGDLS and CDR2 YYNGEE. This CDR3 region has 12 residues. Trimming shortened V by 3 bases and J by 8 bases, and 9 bases separated the two germline ends. The CDR3 loop reads CASSEIVDEQFF. Written as DNA, the CDR3 is TGTGCCAGCAGCGAGATTGTGGATGAGCAGTTCTTC. Full variable domain (missing parts from reference TRBV9 and TRBJ2-1): DSGVTQTPKHLITATGQRVTLRCSPRSGDLSVYWYQQSLDQGLQFLIQYYNGEERAKGNILERFSAQQFPDLHSELNLSSLELGDSALYFCASSEIVDEQFFGPGTRLTVL.

This chain connects TRBV9 to TRBJ2-5, with D maybe TRBD1 (6 bases). The CDR3 consists of 14 residues. Trimming shortened V by 0 bases and J by 0 bases, and 6 bases separated the two germline ends. Germline values: CDR1 SGDLS, CDR2 YYNGEE. The CDR3 DNA is TGTGCCAGCAGCGTAGGGGACAACCAAGAGACCCAGTACTTC. Its protein is CASSVGDNQETQYF.

This CDR3 is CASSYGTNTEAFF. In nucleotides, the CDR3 is TGTGCCAGCAGTTACGGCACGAACACTGAAGCTTTCTTT. This rearrangement joins TRBV6-5 to TRBJ1-1; D is unclear. V lost 2 bases to trimming and J lost 1 base, with 5 bases between them. Germline loops: CDR1 MNHEY, CDR2 SVGAGI. There are 13 residues in the CDR3.

This clone has only a few counts. V gene TRBV27 combines with J gene TRBJ2-3, with D possibly being TRBD1 or TRBD2 (5 bases each). V was clipped by 0 bases and J by 6 bases, with 10 bases between them. The CDR3 length is 14 residues. Germline V gene data show CDR1 as MNHEY and CDR2 as SMNVEV (reference sequence). The DNA for the CDR3 is TGTGCCAGCAGTTTATCGGGGCGCGGGGATACGCAGTATTTT. Translation gives CASSLSGRGDTQYF.

This clone was seen a handful of times. The chain employs TRBV27 and TRBJ2-1; D call uncertain. Germline loops: CDR1 MNHEY, CDR2 SMNVEV (reference sequence). V lost 2 bases to trimming and J lost 8 bases, with 16 bases between them. This CDR3 is 15 amino acids long. CDR3 DNA sequence: TGTGCCAGCAGTTTACGCCAGAGATCGCTTGATGAGCAGTTCTTC. Amino acids: CASSLRQRSLDEQFF.

This chain uses TRBV5-1 with TRBJ2-1; no clear D. The V gene lost 1 base and the J gene lost 1 base, with 6 bases spanning the gap. This CDR3 has 14 amino acids. From germline, CDR1 is SGHRS and CDR2 YFSETQ. CDR3 residues: CASSLRDSYNEQFF. The CDR3 coding sequence is TGCGCCAGCAGCTTGAGGGATTCCTACAATGAGCAGTTCTTC.